Shown below are 20 T cell receptor beta chains from a single sample sequenced in a study of blood T cell repertoires in COVID-19. Clones were read by immunoSEQ multiplex PCR, and TCRdb kept only the in-frame ones, dropping some. The sample lists 250,000 to 350,000 clones, 89% occurring once. The sequencing input was peripheral blood. The receptors were gathered from a woman aged 60 to 75 with acute or convalescent COVID-19.

This sequence joins TRBV6-2 or TRBV6-3 and TRBJ2-2, with 11 bases aligning to TRBD2. CDR3 length equals 18 residues. From germline, CDR1 is MNHEY and CDR2 SVGEGT. The J segment lost 6 bases and the V segment lost 2 bases, leaving 11 bases of the junction unmatched. The CDR3, as DNA: TGTGCCAGCAGTTACGGGGGGAAAGGGACTAGCGGAGCCGGGGAGCTGTTTTTT. It yields the protein CASSYGGKGTSGAGELFF.

The chain links TRBV5-6 to TRBJ1-1; TRBD1 agrees at 7 bases. Per the germline V gene, CDR1 is SGHDT and CDR2 is YYEEEE. Trimming cost V 3 bases and J 1 base; bases outside gene matches: 6. The CDR3 totals 15 residues. The CDR3 region is CASSWGPGGNTEAFF. In DNA form, the CDR3 reads TGTGCCAGCAGCTGGGGGCCAGGGGGGAACACTGAAGCTTTCTTT.

V usage is TRBV4-2 and J usage is TRBJ2-2; 9 positions agree with TRBD2. This CDR3 is 15 amino acids long. Unmatched junction bases numbered 3, after V lost 4 bases and J lost 3 bases. Germline assignment: CDR1 LGHNA and CDR2 YNFKEQ. The CDR3 here is CASSRRTSDTGELFF. The DNA of the CDR3 is TGTGCCAGCAGCCGACGGACTAGCGACACCGGGGAGCTGTTTTTT.

The chain uses TRBV12-3 or TRBV12-4 and TRBJ1-6, with D uncertain. The CDR3 runs 13 residues. V dropped 5 bases and J dropped 6 bases, with 8 bases sitting between them. This CDR3 is CASSLSFNSPLHF. The CDR3 DNA reads TGTGCCAGCAGTCTAAGTTTTAATTCACCCCTCCACTTT.

The chain employs TRBV28 and TRBJ1-6; D remains unclear. This CDR3 comprises 15 residues. Trimming removed 6 bases at V and 8 bases at J, with 17 bases between. CDR1 is MDHEN and CDR2 is SYDVKM in the germline V gene. The CDR3 protein is CASRPRTTAHSPLHF. DNA of the CDR3: TGTGCCAGCAGACCCCGGACTACGGCTCATTCACCCCTCCACTTT.

J is TRBJ1-2 and V is TRBV18; D remains unclear. CDR1 and CDR2 (germline): KGHSH, LQKENI. CDR3 size: 14 residues. Between the trimmed V and J ends, which lost 2 bases and 2 bases, there was a span of 9 bases. The CDR3 here is CASSPGGGNYGYTF. The CDR3 nucleotides read TGTGCCAGCTCACCAGGAGGAGGGAACTATGGCTACACCTTC.

V is TRBV13 and J is TRBJ2-5; 9 bases map to TRBD1. Trimming removed 5 bases from V and 5 bases from J; junction bases left unmatched: 6. The CDR3 has 14 residues. Germline CDR1 is PRHDT and CDR2 is FYEKMQ (reference sequence). The CDR3, as DNA: TGTGCCAGCAGCCTCGGGACAGGGCGGGAGACCCAGTACTTC. This encodes CASSLGTGRETQYF.

The chain employs TRBV3-1 (or the pseudogene TRBV3-2) and TRBJ2-1; 12 positions agree with TRBD2. This CDR3 is 16 amino acids long. Per germline, CDR1 LGHDT and CDR2 YNNKEL (reference sequence). J lost 7 bases, V lost 4 bases, and 8 bases had no gene match. The chain's CDR3 is CASSRKLAGGPNEQFF. The CDR3 DNA sequence: TGTGCCAGCAGCCGGAAGCTAGCGGGAGGGCCAAATGAGCAGTTCTTC.

The CDR3 is CSVRGTGGDQPQHF. The CDR3 bases are TGCAGCGTTCGTGGGACAGGGGGCGACCAGCCCCAGCATTTT. The chain has TRBV29-1 and TRBJ1-5, with 12 nucleotides matching TRBD1. Trimming removed 5 bases from V and 7 bases from J; junction bases left unmatched: 6. Germline loops: CDR1 SQVTM, CDR2 ANQGSEA. This CDR3 is built from 14 residues. Full variable domain (outside the CDR3, taken from reference TRBV29-1 and TRBJ1-5): SAVISQKPSRDICQRGTSLTIQCQVDSQVTMMFWYRQQPGQSLTLIATANQGSEATYESGFVIDKFPISRPNLTFSTLTVSNMSPEDSSIYLCSVRGTGGDQPQHFGDGTRLSIL.

This sequence joins TRBV7-9 and TRBJ2-7, with D tentatively TRBD1 (8 bases). The CDR3 runs to 15 residues. Per germline, CDR1 SEHNR and CDR2 FQNEAQ (reference sequence). The V and J ends lost 5 bases and 4 bases respectively, with 18 bases between them. CDR3 in DNA: TGTGCCAGCAGCCCCGGACAGGGACTACCTTACGAGCAGTACTTC. Its protein is CASSPGQGLPYEQYF.

The rearrangement uses TRBV14 and TRBJ2-3; 16 nucleotides agree with TRBD2. The V and J ends lost 9 bases and 4 bases, in that order; junction bases with no gene match: 1. This CDR3 region has 14 residues. Germline assignment: CDR1 SGHDN and CDR2 FVKESK. CDR3 amino acids: CARGLAGGADTQYF. In DNA form, the CDR3 reads TGTGCCAGGGGACTAGCGGGGGGGGCAGATACGCAGTATTTT.

This chain links TRBV15 with TRBJ2-3; weak D call: TRBD2 (6 bases). Germline CDR1 reads LNHNV; CDR2 reads YYDKDF (reference sequence). V lost 4 bases and J lost 2, with 13 bases in between. The CDR3 spans 15 residues. The DNA for the CDR3 is TGTGCCACCAGCACACACGGGACTCTCACAGATACGCAGTATTTT. Residues: CATSTHGTLTDTQYF.

The chain joins TRBV9 to TRBJ2-1, with 7 nucleotides matching TRBD2. After removal of 3 bases from V and 10 bases from J, the junction contained 7 bases not matched to a gene. Germline CDR1 and CDR2: SGDLS and YYNGEE. The CDR3 covers 13 residues. CDR3 sequence reads: CASSGRLAEEQFF. The CDR3 DNA reads TGTGCCAGCAGCGGACGACTAGCCGAGGAGCAGTTCTTC.

The chain couples TRBV2 to TRBJ2-2; the D is unclear. This CDR3 is 14 amino acids long. In germline, CDR1 is SNHLY, CDR2 FYNNEI. The V end was cut by 6 bases, the J end by 2 bases, with 10 bases between. Here the CDR3 DNA reads TGTGCCAGCAGGGTAGAACCTAACACCGGGGAGCTGTTTTTT. The encoded protein is CASRVEPNTGELFF.

The V call is TRBV7-2, the J call TRBJ2-7; 9 positions agree with TRBD2. This CDR3 is built from 16 residues. The junction had 9 bases not matched to a gene; V was cut back by 1 base and J by 5 bases. Germline lookup yields CDR1 SGHTA and CDR2 FQGNSA. CDR3 amino acids: CASSLERVSGSNEQYF. The CDR3 bases are TGTGCCAGCAGCTTAGAAAGGGTTAGCGGGAGTAACGAGCAGTACTTC. Combining the CDR3 with reference TRBV7-2 and TRBJ2-7 gives the whole variable domain GAGVSQSPSNKVTEKGKDVELRCDPISGHTALYWYRQSLGQGLEFLIYFQGNSAPDKSGLPSDRFSAERTGGSVSTLTIQRTQQEDSAVYLCASSLERVSGSNEQYFGPGTRLTVT.

CDR3 in DNA: TGTGCCAGCAGCTATTTACGACTAGCGGGCCGAAATGAGCAGTTCTTC. Encoded protein: CASSYLRLAGRNEQFF. The V gene is TRBV7-9, the J gene TRBJ2-1; 10 nucleotides line up with TRBD2. Germline V CDR1 and CDR2: SEHNR, FQNEAQ (reference sequence). Trimming cost V 4 bases and J 7 bases; bases outside gene matches: 10. There are 16 residues in the CDR3.

The DNA for the CDR3 is TGTGCCAGCAGCCCGAGACTTGGACTAGCGGGAGACGGTGAGCAGTTCTTC. The encoded protein is CASSPRLGLAGDGEQFF. The chain couples TRBV7-8 to TRBJ2-1; 13 positions agree with TRBD2. Germline assignment: CDR1 SGHVS and CDR2 FQNEAQ. The J segment lost 9 bases and the V segment lost 5 bases, leaving 13 bases of the junction unmatched. There are 17 residues in the CDR3.

The rearrangement links TRBV27 to TRBJ2-3, with D unresolved. Germline lookup yields CDR1 MNHEY and CDR2 SMNVEV (reference sequence). The CDR3 has 12 amino acids. The germline V and J ends were trimmed by 6 bases and 2 bases, with 6 bases remaining between them. The CDR3 DNA is TGTGCCAGCAGAGCCTTCACAGATACGCAGTATTTT. It yields the protein CASRAFTDTQYF.

The chain joins TRBV7-3 to TRBJ2-3, with 11 nucleotides matching TRBD2. Germline V gene sequence: CDR1 SGHTA, CDR2 FQGTGA. Losses at the gene ends were 2 bases for V and 6 bases for J; bases not matched to a gene: 7. The CDR3 loop spans 16 amino acids. The CDR3 sequence: CASSLSLAGVGDTQYF. The CDR3 DNA reads as TGTGCCAGCAGCTTATCACTAGCGGGAGTAGGGGATACGCAGTATTTT.

CDR3 in amino acids: CASSLMEKGYTF. The CDR3 nucleotides read TGTGCCAGCAGTTTAATGGAGAAGGGCTACACCTTC. The J gene is TRBJ1-2, the V gene TRBV28; unclear D gene. V was pared by 2 bases and J by 8 bases, with 9 bases between. Germline V gene lookup returns CDR1 MDHEN and CDR2 SYDVKM. The CDR3 loop spans 12 amino acids.